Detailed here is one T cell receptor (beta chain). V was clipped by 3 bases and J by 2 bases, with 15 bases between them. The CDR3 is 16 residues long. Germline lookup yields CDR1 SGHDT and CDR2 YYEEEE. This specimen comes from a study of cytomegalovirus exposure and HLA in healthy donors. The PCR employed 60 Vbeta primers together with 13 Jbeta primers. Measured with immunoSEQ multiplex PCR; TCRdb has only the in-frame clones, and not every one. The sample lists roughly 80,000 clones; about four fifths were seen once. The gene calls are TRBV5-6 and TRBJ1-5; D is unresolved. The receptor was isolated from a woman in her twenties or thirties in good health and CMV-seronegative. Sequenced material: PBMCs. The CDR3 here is CASSYLDPGGNQPQHF. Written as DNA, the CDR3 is TGTGCCAGCAGCTACCTGGACCCGGGAGGCAATCAGCCCCAGCATTTT.